These 28 T cell receptor beta chains were all obtained from the same sample, sequenced in a study of T cell repertoires in aging, cancer and after chemotherapy. TRB rearrangements spanning V, D and J were amplified using mixed TRB-A/B primers. One entry per CDR3 protein results from TCRdb running MiXCR on the multiplex PCR reads. The sample includes approximately 6,600 distinct CDR3 sequences, roughly 29% of them seen just once. Amplification of TCR beta used genomic DNA extracted from peripheral blood. The specimen was blood. These receptors were taken from a human donor with a blood cancer. The donor label of this sample is uncertain.

This clonotype is termed medium-sized. The chain uses TRBV29-1 and TRBJ2-5, with TRBD2 matching 13 bases. Germline lookup yields CDR1 SQVTM and CDR2 ANQGSEA. The trim removed 7 bases at V and 5 bases at J, leaving 7 bases unmatched. The length of the CDR3 is 14 residues. The CDR3 sequence is CSATTSGGQETQYF. DNA of the CDR3: TGCAGCGCAACGACTAGCGGGGGGCAGGAGACCCAGTACTTC.

This clonotype was counted ten times or more. CDR3 residues: CASSTDLIGATGETQYF. The CDR3 region has the DNA TGTGCCAGTAGTACAGATCTGATCGGGGCGACAGGGGAGACCCAGTACTTC. This rearrangement joins TRBV19 to TRBJ2-5; 7 bases agree with TRBD1. V dropped 4 bases and J dropped 5; count of bases not matched to a gene: 16. This CDR3 has 17 amino acids. Looked up from germline, CDR1 is LNHDA and CDR2 is SQIVND (reference sequence). Based on the CDR3 plus reference TRBV19 and TRBJ2-5, the full variable domain is DGGITQSPKYLFRKEGQNVTLSCEQNLNHDAMYWYRQDPGQGLRLIYYSQIVNDFQKGDIAEGYSVSREKKESFPLTVTSAQKNPTAFYLCASSTDLIGATGETQYFGPGTRLLVL.

This clonotype appeared once. The J gene is TRBJ1-1, the V gene TRBV12-3 or TRBV12-4, with TRBD1 matching over 7 bases. V lost 7 bases and J lost 0; bases outside the gene matches: 5. The length of the CDR3 is 14 residues. The CDR3 protein is CASKAQGVNTEAFF. The CDR3 DNA reads TGTGCCAGCAAGGCCCAGGGGGTGAACACTGAAGCTTTCTTT.

This clonotype was seen a few times. The chain recombines TRBV5-4 with TRBJ2-1, with 10 bases identical to TRBD2. The germline CDR1 and CDR2 sequences are SGHNT and YYREEE (reference sequence). V gave up 4 bases and J gave up 9 bases; unmatched junction bases: 10. This CDR3 contains 15 residues. The CDR3 is CASSNLAGVAAEQFF. In DNA, the CDR3 is TGTGCCAGCAGCAACCTAGCGGGGGTGGCGGCTGAGCAGTTCTTC.

J is TRBJ2-1 and V is TRBV7-9; D is possibly TRBD1 or TRBD2 (6 bases each). The length of the CDR3 is 14 residues. The V and J ends lost 6 bases and 4 bases respectively, with 13 bases between them. From germline, CDR1 is SEHNR and CDR2 FQNEAQ (reference sequence). In DNA, the CDR3 is TGTGCCAGCAGGTTGGAGGGGGTGTACAATGAGCAGTTCTTC. Its translation: CASRLEGVYNEQFF.

The chain has TRBV30 and TRBJ2-1; 7 bases match TRBD1. This CDR3 has 9 residues. From germline, CDR1 is GTSNPN and CDR2 SVGIG (reference sequence). Losses at the gene ends were 8 bases for V and 14 bases for J; bases not matched to a gene: 6. DNA of the CDR3: TGTGCCGCTCGACAGGGAGAGTTCTTC. Translation: CAARQGEFF. The full variable domain, in which reference TRBV30 and TRBJ2-1 provide the parts outside the CDR3, is SQTIHQWPATLVQPVGSPLSLECTVEGTSNPNLYWYRQAAGRGLQLLFYSVGIGQISSEVPQNLSASRPQDRQFILSSKKLLLSDSGFYLCAARQGEFFGPGTRLTVL.

This sequence joins TRBV19 and TRBJ2-5, with D uncertain. Germline-derived CDR1 and CDR2 are LNHDA and SQIVND (reference sequence). The CDR3 sequence is 13 residues long. V lost 3 bases and J lost 1, with 6 bases in between. The CDR3 sequence is CASSIVGQETQYF. CDR3 nucleotides: TGTGCCAGTAGTATCGTGGGCCAAGAGACCCAGTACTTC.

The V gene is TRBV19, the J gene TRBJ1-2; the D gene is possibly TRBD1 (6 bases). Trimming shortened V by 8 bases and J by 2 bases, and 18 bases separated the two germline ends. Germline assignment: CDR1 LNHDA and CDR2 SQIVND (reference sequence). The CDR3 contains 15 residues. The CDR3 region has the DNA TGTGCCAGTTCCGGGGCAGGGGCCAGGAACTATGGCTACACCTTC. It is translated as CASSGAGARNYGYTF.

The chain links TRBV5-4 to TRBJ1-1; no definite D call. V was trimmed by 4 bases and J by 1 base, leaving 5 bases between them. The CDR3 has 12 residues. CDR1 is SGHNT and CDR2 is YYREEE in the germline V gene (reference sequence). This CDR3 reads CASSTWNTEAFF. The DNA of the CDR3 is TGTGCCAGCAGCACCTGGAACACTGAAGCTTTCTTT.

This clonotype showed up just a few times. The CDR3 DNA follows: TGCGCCAGCAGTGATTCCGCGGGGGTGAGAGATACGCAGTATTTT. This gives the protein CASSDSAGVRDTQYF. This chain joins TRBV10-1 and TRBJ2-3; 7 nucleotides line up with TRBD2. Germline V CDR1 and CDR2: WNHNN, SYGVQD (reference sequence). The CDR3 consists of 15 residues. With 3 bases clipped from V and 5 bases from J, the junction kept 8 bases outside the gene matches.

The J gene is TRBJ1-6, the V gene TRBV7-9; D not certain. V gave up 6 bases and J gave up 6 bases, with 15 bases separating them. This CDR3 comprises 15 residues. Germline V lookup: CDR1 SEHNR, CDR2 FQNEAQ (reference sequence). In DNA, the CDR3 is TGTGCCAGCAGGAAAAGCGCGGGTCGTAATTCACCCCTCCACTTT. Residues: CASRKSAGRNSPLHF.

Turning to this clonotype: This likely comes from a read error, as the CDR3 has no conserved phenylalanine or tryptophan at its end. J is TRBJ2-6 and V is TRBV6-5, with D perhaps matching TRBD1 (5 bases). V lost 4 bases, J lost 2 bases, and 9 bases lay in between. This CDR3 has 15 residues. In germline, CDR1 is MNHEY, CDR2 SVGAGI. DNA of the CDR3: TGTGCCAGCAGTTCCCAGGGTGCTGGGGCCAACGTCCTGACTTCC. Translated, it gives CASSSQGAGANVLTS.

This clonotype was seen only a few times. Here the CDR3 DNA reads TGTGCCAGCAGTTACTCGCGAGTCTACAATGAGCAGTTCTTC. Its protein is CASSYSRVYNEQFF. The chain combines TRBV6-5 with TRBJ2-1, with D uncertain. Germline V gene sequence: CDR1 MNHEY, CDR2 SVGAGI. Deletions cut 0 bases from V and 3 bases from J, with 6 bases between. The CDR3 sequence is 14 residues long.

The chain couples TRBV18 to TRBJ2-7; D possibly corresponds to TRBD1 (6 bases). Trimming shortened V by 2 bases and J by 4 bases, and 15 bases separated the two germline ends. The CDR3 contains 15 residues. Germline V gene sequence: CDR1 KGHSH, CDR2 LQKENI. CDR3 region: CASSPSQGATYEQYF. As DNA, the CDR3 is TGTGCCAGCTCACCATCACAGGGAGCTACTTACGAGCAGTACTTC.

The chain joins TRBV6-2 or TRBV6-3 to TRBJ1-5; 7 bases line up with TRBD1. The CDR3 extends over 12 amino acids. V shed 5 bases, J shed 7 bases, and the junction held 2 bases outside the gene matches. Germline V lookup: CDR1 MNHEY, CDR2 SVGEGT. CDR3: CASSQGGQPQHF. CDR3 in DNA: TGTGCCAGCAGTCAGGGGGGACAGCCCCAGCATTTT.

V gene TRBV7-9 combines with J gene TRBJ1-6; tentative D call: TRBD1 (5 bases). The CDR3 has 15 amino acids. The V gene's germline CDR1 is SEHNR and CDR2 FQNEAQ (reference sequence). V was trimmed by 5 bases and J by 10 bases, leaving 18 bases between them. The CDR3 is CASSEVPGAPSPLHF. DNA of the CDR3: TGTGCCAGCAGCGAGGTCCCTGGGGCCCCCTCACCCCTCCACTTT.

The chain links TRBV19 to TRBJ1-6; 7 positions agree with TRBD1. The CDR3 covers 14 residues. CDR1 and CDR2 from the germline V gene are LNHDA and SQIVND (reference sequence). V lost 9 bases and J lost 7; bases outside the gene matches: 9. The CDR3: CASSRDRKNSPLHF. CDR3 DNA: TGTGCCAGCAGCCGGGACAGAAAAAATTCACCCCTCCACTTT.

The chain recombines TRBV5-1 with TRBJ1-2; 8 nucleotides align to TRBD1. The J segment lost 1 base and the V segment lost 2 bases, leaving 10 bases of the junction unmatched. Germline V gene sequence: CDR1 SGHRS, CDR2 YFSETQ. This CDR3 comprises 17 residues. CDR3 loop: CASSFPRGPGYNYGYTF. In nucleotides, the CDR3 is TGCGCCAGCAGCTTCCCCAGGGGGCCCGGTTATAACTATGGCTACACCTTC.

Within the sample, this clonotype is medium-sized (0.01 to 0.1%). This chain connects TRBV27 to TRBJ1-6; D gene ambiguous. Trimming left V 8 bases short and J 9 bases short, with 14 bases between. The CDR3 extends over 13 amino acids. Germline V gene lookup returns CDR1 MNHEY and CDR2 SMNVEV (reference sequence). The CDR3 sequence: CASRTVLGSPLHF. CDR3 in DNA: TGTGCCAGCCGAACCGTCCTGGGTTCACCCCTCCACTTT.

The chain uses TRBV7-9 and TRBJ2-2; D possibly corresponds to TRBD2 (5 bases). V was pared by 5 bases and J by 3 bases, with 7 bases between. The CDR3 has 13 residues. The germline gives CDR1 SEHNR, CDR2 FQNEAQ (reference sequence). This chain's CDR3 is CASSPGYTGELFF. Written as DNA, the CDR3 is TGTGCCAGCAGCCCGGGATACACCGGGGAGCTGTTTTTT.

This clonotype has just a few counts. The rearrangement uses TRBV7-9 and TRBJ2-3; 7 positions agree with TRBD1. The CDR3 totals 15 residues. The germline CDR1 and CDR2 sequences are SEHNR and FQNEAQ (reference sequence). V lost 1 base, J lost 2 bases, and 3 bases stayed unmatched. CDR3 in amino acids: CASSLGTGFTDTQYF. The CDR3 nucleotides read TGTGCCAGCAGCTTAGGGACAGGATTCACAGATACGCAGTATTTT. The entire variable domain, with the rest obtained from reference TRBV7-9 and TRBJ2-3, is as follows: DTGVSQNPRHKITKRGQNVTFRCDPISEHNRLYWYRQTLGQGPEFLTYFQNEAQLEKSRLLSDRFSAERPKGSFSTLEIQRTEQGDSAMYLCASSLGTGFTDTQYFGPGTRLTVL.

The rearrangement joins TRBV7-2 to TRBJ2-5; D is ambiguous. Germline loops: CDR1 SGHTA, CDR2 FQGNSA. The CDR3 covers 11 residues. V was trimmed by 5 bases and J by 8 bases, leaving 9 bases between them. Here the CDR3 reads CASSLAETQYF. In DNA, the CDR3 is TGTGCCAGCAGCCTGGCGGAAACCCAGTACTTC.

The chain couples TRBV19 to TRBJ2-1; 11 bases align to TRBD2. The germline gives CDR1 LNHDA, CDR2 SQIVND (reference sequence). CDR3 size: 17 residues. V gave up 1 base and J gave up 0 bases; unmatched junction bases: 2. The CDR3, as DNA: TGTGCCAGTAGTATAGGACTAGCGGGGAGCTCCTACAATGAGCAGTTCTTC. The encoded protein is CASSIGLAGSSYNEQFF.

This clonotype was picked up one time. This CDR3 reads CASSQDLAAGAYSPLHF. CDR3 in DNA: TGCGCCAGCAGCCAAGATCTCGCGGCAGGGGCATATTCACCCCTCCACTTT. The gene calls are TRBV4-3 and TRBJ1-6, with D maybe TRBD1 (6 bases). Trimming stripped 0 bases from V and 8 bases from J, with 17 bases between. This CDR3 is built from 17 residues. The germline CDR1 and CDR2 sequences are LGHNA and YSLEER.

As concerns this clonotype: Sequence at one end of the junction differs from germline and may be a read error. V gene TRBV6-5 combines with J gene TRBJ1-2; a possible D gene is TRBD1 (5 bases). The CDR3 consists of 13 residues. Germline V gene data show CDR1 as MNHEY and CDR2 as SVGAGI. The CDR3 DNA sequence: TGCGCCAGCAGCCCCGGAAGGGGAGATGGCTACACCTTC. It codes for CASSPGRGDGYTF.

This clonotype was seen a few times. The chain recombines TRBV7-9 with TRBJ2-3, with D uncertain. Germline assignment: CDR1 SEHNR and CDR2 FQNEAQ (reference sequence). Deletions cut 7 bases from V and 1 base from J, with 12 bases between. CDR3 length: 14 residues. CDR3 residues: CASTSQTGTDTQYF. The CDR3 nucleotides read TGTGCCAGCACCTCCCAGACTGGCACAGATACGCAGTATTTT.

Regarding this clonotype: At one end the junction does not follow the germline gene, possibly because of a read error. The chain links TRBV12-3 or TRBV12-4 to TRBJ2-5; possible D gene TRBD2, 6 bases. This CDR3 region has 10 residues. The CDR3 loop is CASSLKEGSF. The CDR3 nucleotides read TGTGCCAGCAGTTTAAAGGAGGGGAGCTTC.

This clonotype was counted only a few times. The genes are TRBV27 and TRBJ1-5, with D hard to call. CDR3 size: 15 residues. Trimming stripped 4 bases from V and 6 bases from J, with 16 bases between. The V gene's germline CDR1 is MNHEY and CDR2 SMNVEV (reference sequence). This CDR3 is CASSSQSGRGQPQHF. DNA for the CDR3: TGTGCCAGCAGTTCCCAGTCGGGCCGCGGTCAGCCCCAGCATTTT.